These 23 T cell receptor beta chains came from one sample sequenced in a study of T cells after yellow fever vaccination. In TCRdb, the 5' RACE reads were re-called with MiXCR into one record per CDR3 protein. The sample has 110,000 or so distinct CDR3 sequences, roughly 7.9% seen once. The sequencing here drew on CD4+ T cells sorted from PBMCs, taken about 49 days after the first yellow fever vaccination. These receptors all stem from a man between 18 and 29 years old who received the YFV17D yellow fever vaccine.

This clonotype was seen at least ten times. The rearrangement joins TRBV10-3 to TRBJ2-2; D remains unclear. Germline CDR1 and CDR2: ENHRY and SYGVKD. The CDR3 runs to 13 residues. Trimming cost V 3 bases and J 8 bases, with 10 bases left between them. The CDR3 sequence is CAISEGPRGELFF. The CDR3 DNA follows: TGTGCCATCAGTGAAGGACCCCGGGGGGAGCTGTTTTTT.

Only a few counts were recorded for this clonotype. The chain's CDR3 is CASSLALGTRNNEQFF. CDR3 nucleotides: TGTGCCAGCAGCTTAGCCTTAGGGACTAGAAACAATGAGCAGTTCTTC. V gene TRBV11-2 combines with J gene TRBJ2-1, with 8 bases aligning to TRBD2. This CDR3 comprises 16 residues. V was clipped by 1 base and J by 5 bases; unmatched bases: 7. CDR1 and CDR2 (germline): SGHAT, FQNNGV.

This clonotype has a count of ten or more. This chain links TRBV4-3 with TRBJ1-6; maybe TRBD1 (6 bases). Germline CDR1 reads LGHNA; CDR2 reads YSLEER. Trimming took 3 bases from V and 6 from J, leaving 9 bases between them. There are 14 residues in the CDR3. This chain's CDR3 is CASSHRQVNSPLHF. The CDR3 DNA sequence: TGCGCCAGCAGCCACAGACAGGTTAATTCACCCCTCCACTTT.

This clonotype was observed many times. The chain recombines TRBV7-2 with TRBJ1-2, with a weak D call TRBD1 (6 bases). The V end lost 4 bases, the J end lost 4 bases, and 16 bases lay between the germline ends. Germline V gene lookup returns CDR1 SGHTA and CDR2 FQGNSA. This CDR3 contains 15 residues. CDR3 sequence (DNA): TGTGCCAGCAGCTCCTCGGGGGGCCGTCCCTATGGCTACACCTTC. Translation gives CASSSSGGRPYGYTF.

This clonotype was detected many times. J is TRBJ2-5 and V is TRBV6-1, with D perhaps assigned TRBD1 or TRBD2 (5 bases each). V lost 7 bases and J 3 bases, leaving 18 bases between the germline ends. Per germline, CDR1 MNHNS and CDR2 SASEGT. The CDR3 runs to 15 residues. The CDR3 DNA follows: TGTGCCAGCACCCTGTCGGGGACCAGTAAAGAGACCCAGTACTTC. Translated, it gives CASTLSGTSKETQYF.

This clonotype showed up just a few times. The chain joins TRBV20-1 to TRBJ2-5; 8 positions match TRBD1. The germline CDR1 and CDR2 sequences are DFQATT and SNEGSKA (reference sequence). V lost 2 bases, J lost 3 bases, and 2 bases stayed unmatched. The CDR3 loop spans 13 amino acids. This CDR3 is CSARWTGKETQYF. CDR3 bases: TGCAGTGCTAGATGGACAGGGAAAGAGACCCAGTACTTC.

This clonotype has a count of ten or more. The chain links TRBV29-1 to TRBJ2-3; 9 bases line up with TRBD1. The CDR3 length is 13 residues. Trimming took 1 base from V and 4 from J; bases not matched to a gene: 0. Germline V CDR1 and CDR2: SQVTM, ANQGSEA. The CDR3 protein is CSVEGQGADTQYF. The CDR3 region has the DNA TGCAGCGTTGAAGGACAGGGGGCAGATACGCAGTATTTT.

There are many counts of this clonotype. The V and J genes are TRBV12-3 or TRBV12-4 and TRBJ2-2, with D perhaps TRBD1 or TRBD2 (5 bases each). Trimming took 6 bases from V and 2 from J, leaving 13 bases between them. The CDR3 loop spans 15 amino acids. CDR3 nucleotides: TGTGCCAGCAGCTACCCCGGGGCCAACACCGGGGAGCTGTTTTTT. Translating gives CASSYPGANTGELFF.

This clonotype was counted many times. The J gene is TRBJ2-5, the V gene TRBV6-5; 11 bases match TRBD2. Germline CDR1 reads MNHEY; CDR2 reads SVGAGI. The CDR3 loop spans 17 amino acids. After removal of 0 bases from V and 5 bases from J, the junction contained 8 bases not matched to a gene. CDR3 nucleotides: TGTGCCAGCAGTTACTCACGGGCTAGCGGGGGGAGGGAGACCCAGTACTTC. Protein product: CASSYSRASGGRETQYF.

Many counts were recorded for this clonotype. V and J are TRBV7-2 and TRBJ1-6, with D maybe TRBD1 (6 bases). V lost 3 bases and J 5 bases, leaving 11 bases between the germline ends. This CDR3 comprises 15 residues. The germline V gene has CDR1 SGHTA and CDR2 FQGNSA. The CDR3 nucleotides read TGTGCCAGCAGCTTCCCGGACAGAGATAATTCACCCCTCCACTTT. As protein: CASSFPDRDNSPLHF.

The chain carries TRBV20-1 and TRBJ2-2, with D possibly being TRBD1 or TRBD2 (5 bases each). V lost 6 bases and J 0 bases, leaving 8 bases between the germline ends. The germline CDR1 and CDR2 sequences are DFQATT and SNEGSKA (reference sequence). The CDR3 covers 13 residues. The CDR3 is CSAGTPNTGELFF. CDR3 nucleotides: TGCAGTGCCGGGACCCCGAACACCGGGGAGCTGTTTTTT.

This clonotype was observed at least ten times. The chain joins TRBV3-1 to TRBJ1-1; D not resolved. CDR1 is LGHDT, CDR2 YNNKEL, per germline (reference sequence). V shed 4 bases and J shed 2 bases, with 8 bases lying between them. The CDR3 totals 13 residues. CDR3 nucleotides: TGTGCCAGCAGCCGGCGCCTTAACACTGAAGCTTTCTTT. Translated, it gives CASSRRLNTEAFF.

As for this clonotype: This clone may be a read error of a much larger clone one base away. The chain combines TRBV6-5 with TRBJ2-7, with D uncertain. The germline gives CDR1 MNHEY, CDR2 SVGAGI. V was clipped by 0 bases and J by 3 bases, with 18 bases between them. The CDR3 extends over 17 amino acids. The CDR3 region is CASSYSTGPAEHYEQYF. CDR3 coding DNA: TGTGCCAGCAGTTACTCCACCGGACCGGCTGAACACTACGAGCAGTACTTC.

This clonotype appeared many times. CDR3 sequence (DNA): TGTGCCAGCAGTATCATGTACAGCCAGCCCCAGCATTTT. This codes for CASSIMYSQPQHF. The chain links TRBV12-3 or TRBV12-4 to TRBJ1-5; D is undetermined. CDR3 length: 13 amino acids. Trimming pared 5 bases from V and 7 bases from J, leaving 12 bases between.

This clonotype was detected a few times. V usage is TRBV5-1 and J usage is TRBJ2-1; 8 nucleotides line up with TRBD2. Per the germline V gene, CDR1 is SGHRS and CDR2 is YFSETQ. This CDR3 is built from 21 residues. V gave up 3 bases and J gave up 4 bases; unmatched junction bases: 24. The CDR3 region has the DNA TGCGCCAGCAGCTCCCTTGGAGGGCGGGGGGCACTTTCGCTTAAGTACAATGAGCAGTTCTTC. Its translation is CASSSLGGRGALSLKYNEQFF.

This clonotype occurred many times. The V and J genes are TRBV12-3 or TRBV12-4 and TRBJ2-1; D is undetermined. CDR3 length: 15 amino acids. V dropped 2 bases and J dropped 0 bases, with 8 bases sitting between them. CDR3 sequence: CASSLRQSSYNEQFF. In nucleotides, the CDR3 is TGTGCCAGCAGTTTACGGCAGAGCTCCTACAATGAGCAGTTCTTC.

This clonotype occurred many times. The chain is built from TRBV6-1 and TRBJ2-7, with 8 bases identical to TRBD2. CDR1 and CDR2 (germline): MNHNS, SASEGT. V shed 6 bases, J shed 7 bases, and the junction held 17 bases outside the gene matches. CDR3 length equals 16 residues. The DNA for the CDR3 is TGTGCCAGCAGGCCGCCCGGCCGGGGGGGGCTATGGGAGCAGTACTTC. Protein product: CASRPPGRGGLWEQYF.

There are many counts of this clonotype. The V and J genes are TRBV18 and TRBJ2-7; 7 nucleotides align to TRBD1. Germline CDR1 reads KGHSH; CDR2 reads LQKENI. V was clipped by 5 bases and J by 4 bases; unmatched bases: 8. The CDR3 consists of 14 residues. This CDR3 is CASSSTGQSYEQYF. The CDR3 DNA follows: TGTGCCAGCTCATCCACGGGACAGAGTTACGAGCAGTACTTC. The full variable domain, rest sourced from reference TRBV18 and TRBJ2-7, is NAGVMQNPRHLVRRRGQEARLRCSPMKGHSHVYWYRQLPEEGLKFMVYLQKENIIDESGMPKERFSAEFPKEGPSILRIQQVVRGDSAAYFCASSSTGQSYEQYFGPGTRLTVT.

The chain combines TRBV4-2 with TRBJ1-5; weak D call: TRBD1 (6 bases). The germline V gene encodes CDR1 LGHNA and CDR2 YNFKEQ. This CDR3 region has 17 residues. Trimming took off 0 bases at V and 3 bases at J, with 15 bases between the two ends. The CDR3, as DNA: TGTGCCAGCAGCCAAGATGGGGACATTGGGTCCAATCAGCCCCAGCATTTT. Protein sequence: CASSQDGDIGSNQPQHF.

This clonotype was detected many times. V usage is TRBV12-3 or TRBV12-4 and J usage is TRBJ2-7; D is possibly TRBD1 (6 bases). The CDR3 has 15 residues. V was trimmed by 2 bases and J by 0 bases, leaving 11 bases between them. Here the CDR3 reads CASSLQGPLSYEQYF. The DNA for the CDR3 is TGTGCCAGCAGTTTACAGGGGCCTCTCTCCTACGAGCAGTACTTC.

In its sample, this clonotype was seen many times. The rearrangement uses TRBV7-2 and TRBJ2-5; D is uncertain. The CDR3 is 11 amino acids. The V end was cut by 4 bases, the J end by 4 bases, with 4 bases between. Germline V CDR1 and CDR2: SGHTA, FQGNSA. CDR3 nucleotide sequence: TGTGCCAGCAGCTGGGGAGAGACCCAGTACTTC. Amino acids: CASSWGETQYF.

This clonotype was counted at least ten times. The chain links TRBV12-3 or TRBV12-4 to TRBJ1-5; D is undetermined. V lost 1 base, J lost 11 bases, and 12 bases lay in between. The CDR3 has 13 amino acids. The CDR3 nucleotides read TGTGCCAGCAGTTTAGTTCCGGGCCGCACCCAGCATTTT. The encoded protein is CASSLVPGRTQHF.

This clonotype was seen ten or more times. The rearrangement joins TRBV15 to TRBJ1-2, with no clear D. The V end lost 0 bases, the J end lost 4 bases, and 6 bases lay between the germline ends. Germline V lookup: CDR1 LNHNV, CDR2 YYDKDF (reference sequence). There are 13 residues in the CDR3. CDR3 coding DNA: TGTGCCACCAGCAGAGACAAGGGCTATGGCTACACCTTC. This sequence encodes CATSRDKGYGYTF.